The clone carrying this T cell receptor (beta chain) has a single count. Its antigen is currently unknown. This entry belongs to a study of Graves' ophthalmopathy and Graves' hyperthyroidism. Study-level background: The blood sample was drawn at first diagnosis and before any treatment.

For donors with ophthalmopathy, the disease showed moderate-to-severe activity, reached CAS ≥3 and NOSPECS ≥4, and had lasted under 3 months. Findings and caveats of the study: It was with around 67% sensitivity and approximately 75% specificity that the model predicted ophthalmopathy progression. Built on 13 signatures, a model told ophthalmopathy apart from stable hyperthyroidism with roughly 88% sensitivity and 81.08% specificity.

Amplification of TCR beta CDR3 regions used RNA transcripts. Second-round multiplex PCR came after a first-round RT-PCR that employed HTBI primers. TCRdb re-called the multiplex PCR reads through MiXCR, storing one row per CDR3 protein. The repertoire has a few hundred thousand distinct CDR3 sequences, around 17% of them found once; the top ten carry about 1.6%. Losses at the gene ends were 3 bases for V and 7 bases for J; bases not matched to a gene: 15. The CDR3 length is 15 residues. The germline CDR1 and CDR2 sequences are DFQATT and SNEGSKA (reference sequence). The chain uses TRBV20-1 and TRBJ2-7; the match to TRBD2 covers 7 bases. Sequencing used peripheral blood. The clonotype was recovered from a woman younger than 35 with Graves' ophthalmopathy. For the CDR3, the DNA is TGCAGTGCTAGTGAGTTAGCGGGTGGTTTAAGTGAGCAGTACTTC. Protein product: CSASELAGGLSEQYF.